The present T cell receptor beta chain was sequenced within a study of stem cell transplantation in POMP-related autoinflammatory disease. The assay was immunoSEQ multiplex PCR, and TCRdb's table has in-frame clones only and misses some. The sample lists more than 8,500 clones; about nine tenths were seen once. The TCR sequence derives from a human patient with POMP-related autoinflammation and immune dysregulation (PRAID). T cells may partly derive from the graft donor. Sequencing was performed on CD8+ T cells from PBMCs, taken after stem cell transplantation.

CDR3 amino acids: CASSPLLARYEQYV. The DNA for the CDR3 is TGTGCCAGCAGTCCCTTACTAGCGCGGTACGAGCAGTACGTC. The chain employs TRBV27 and TRBJ2-7, with 7 positions matching TRBD2. The CDR3 sequence is 14 residues long. V was pared by 5 bases and J by 4 bases, with 8 bases of the junction left unmatched. CDR1 is MNHEY, CDR2 SMNVEV, per germline (reference sequence).